A selection of T cell receptor beta chains follows, all from one sample in a study of blood T cell repertoires in COVID-19. Repertoires were generated with immunoSEQ multiplex PCR, while TCRdb's copy carries only in-frame clones and drops some. Of roughly 290,000 clones detected, 80% to 90% appear once; the ten largest clones hold more than 3.5%. The sequenced material came from PBMCs or T cells enriched from blood (not recorded which). These receptors were obtained from a woman in her twenties or thirties who had recovered from COVID-19. The conserved cysteine and the conserved F or W are not part of the CDR3 here. Each record gives: CDR3 protein, V gene, D gene, J gene. A D gene is named only where the DNA matches it firmly.

ASSEDSLNEKLF TRBV9 - TRBJ1-4
ASSELGGDPTGEQF TRBV6-1 - TRBJ2-1
AWRTRGPAREKLF TRBV30 - TRBJ1-4
ASSDRRRWSYEQY TRBV2 - TRBJ2-7
ASSIAGGSGTEAF TRBV19 - TRBJ1-1
ASSVSGLAGGPSDEQF TRBV9 TRBD2 TRBJ2-1
ASSQVSGLAGDSYEQY TRBV28 TRBD2 TRBJ2-7
ASSLPPGMNTEAF TRBV5-4 - TRBJ1-1
ASSIDRGRDYNEQF TRBV19 TRBD2 TRBJ2-1
ASSGGQGAYGYT TRBV28 TRBD1 TRBJ1-2
SVAGVEAF TRBV29-1 - TRBJ1-1
ASSFNPVNEQF TRBV28 - TRBJ2-1
ASSEYPGSGYT TRBV7-6 - TRBJ1-2
ASSQLAGSIGQF TRBV3-1/TRBV3-2 - TRBJ2-1
ASSGVGQGYEKLF TRBV28 TRBD1 TRBJ1-4
ASTSQGATEAF TRBV2 TRBD1 TRBJ1-1
ASSQSGQQFGNTIY TRBV16 TRBD1 TRBJ1-3
ASSSQGSGSRYETQY TRBV5-4 TRBD2 TRBJ2-5
AWSVWGGLPF TRBV30 TRBD2 TRBJ2-1
ASSEGRTGELF TRBV2 - TRBJ2-2
ASSEGLKQQGIGSKAF TRBV10-2 TRBD1 TRBJ1-1
ATSRVGNSPLH TRBV15 - TRBJ1-6
SVAQGVGTYEQY TRBV29-1 TRBD1 TRBJ2-7
ATSRGSRDGDTQY TRBV24-1 - TRBJ2-3
ASSTRHPNEQF TRBV19 - TRBJ2-1
ASSVKDTPMNYGYT TRBV9 - TRBJ1-2
ASSEGLLANYGYT TRBV6-1 - TRBJ1-2
ASSSTGVYGYT TRBV7-9 TRBD1 TRBJ1-2
ASSEGRGEQY TRBV9 - TRBJ2-7
ASSPRTSGKQY TRBV12-3/TRBV12-4 TRBD2 TRBJ2-7
AWSALAGSADTQY TRBV30 TRBD2 TRBJ2-3
ASRGGRREGGYT TRBV7-2 - TRBJ1-2
AARRDRGDTEAF TRBV6-5 TRBD1 TRBJ1-1
ASSLVARQETQY TRBV5-6 - TRBJ2-5
ASTRQGSISYGYT TRBV6-5 TRBD1 TRBJ1-2
SVRGMNTEAF TRBV29-1 - TRBJ1-1
ASSETGPNLNSPLH TRBV5-4 - TRBJ1-6
ASRRQGDSGELF TRBV6-4 TRBD1 TRBJ2-2
ASSQSGTSGEGADTQY TRBV23-1 TRBD2 TRBJ2-3
ASSADRGRNTGELF TRBV5-4 TRBD1 TRBJ2-2
ASRRQGNTEAF TRBV28 TRBD1 TRBJ1-1
ASSISAGGTGNTIY TRBV19 - TRBJ1-3
ASSQADTIY TRBV3-1/TRBV3-2 - TRBJ1-3
ASSKGLAGGGIGAYNEQF TRBV5-1 TRBD2 TRBJ2-1
ASSLEQVLGAF TRBV12-3/TRBV12-4 - TRBJ1-1
ASSQDQQGRRETQY TRBV28 - TRBJ2-5
ASSSRTGADTQY TRBV6-5 - TRBJ2-3
ASSQSDRIMNTEAF TRBV3-1/TRBV3-2 - TRBJ1-1